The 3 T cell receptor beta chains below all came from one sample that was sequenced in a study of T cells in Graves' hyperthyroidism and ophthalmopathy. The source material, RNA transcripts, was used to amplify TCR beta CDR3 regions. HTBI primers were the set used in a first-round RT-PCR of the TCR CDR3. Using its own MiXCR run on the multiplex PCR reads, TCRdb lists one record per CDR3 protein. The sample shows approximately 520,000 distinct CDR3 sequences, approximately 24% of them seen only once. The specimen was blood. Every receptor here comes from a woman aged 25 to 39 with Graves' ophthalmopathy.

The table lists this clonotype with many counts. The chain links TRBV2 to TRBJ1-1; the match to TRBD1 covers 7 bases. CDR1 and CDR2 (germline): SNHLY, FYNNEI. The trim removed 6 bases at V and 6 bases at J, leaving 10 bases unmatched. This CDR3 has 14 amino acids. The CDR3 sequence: CASSTGEMRAEAFF. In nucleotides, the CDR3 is TGTGCCAGCAGCACAGGGGAGATGAGGGCTGAAGCTTTCTTT.

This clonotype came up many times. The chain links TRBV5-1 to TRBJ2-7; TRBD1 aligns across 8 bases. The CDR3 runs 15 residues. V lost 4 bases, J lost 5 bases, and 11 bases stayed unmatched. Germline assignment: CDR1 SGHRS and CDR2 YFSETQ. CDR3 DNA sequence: TGCGCCAGCAGCAAGGAGGCAGGGGGCCTTGACGAGCAGTACTTC. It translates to CASSKEAGGLDEQYF.

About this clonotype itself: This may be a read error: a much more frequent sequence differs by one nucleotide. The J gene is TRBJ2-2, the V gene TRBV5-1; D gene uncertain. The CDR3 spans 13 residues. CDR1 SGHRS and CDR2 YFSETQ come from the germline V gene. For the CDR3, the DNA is TGCACCAGCAGCCCATGGGGTCCCGGGGAGCTGTTTTTT. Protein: CTSSPWGPGELFF.